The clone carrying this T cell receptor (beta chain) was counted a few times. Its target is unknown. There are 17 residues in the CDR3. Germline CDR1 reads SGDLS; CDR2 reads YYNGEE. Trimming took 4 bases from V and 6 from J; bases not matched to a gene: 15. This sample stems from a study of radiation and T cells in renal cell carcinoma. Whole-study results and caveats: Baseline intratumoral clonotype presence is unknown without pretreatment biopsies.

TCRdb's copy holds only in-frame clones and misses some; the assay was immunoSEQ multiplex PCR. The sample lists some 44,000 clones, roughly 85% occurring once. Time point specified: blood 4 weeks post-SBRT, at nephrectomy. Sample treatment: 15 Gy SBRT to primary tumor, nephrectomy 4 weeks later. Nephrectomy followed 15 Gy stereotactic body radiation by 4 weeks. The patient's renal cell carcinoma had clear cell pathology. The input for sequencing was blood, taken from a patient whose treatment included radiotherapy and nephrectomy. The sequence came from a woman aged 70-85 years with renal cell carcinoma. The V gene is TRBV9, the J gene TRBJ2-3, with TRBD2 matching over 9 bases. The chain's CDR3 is CASSSLPGAGGGDTQYF. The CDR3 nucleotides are TGTGCCAGCAGCTCCCTCCCGGGAGCGGGGGGAGGGGATACGCAGTATTTT. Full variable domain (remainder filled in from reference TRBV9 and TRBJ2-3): DSGVTQTPKHLITATGQRVTLRCSPRSGDLSVYWYQQSLDQGLQFLIQYYNGEERAKGNILERFSAQQFPDLHSELNLSSLELGDSALYFCASSSLPGAGGGDTQYFGPGTRLTVL.